One T cell receptor beta chain is described in this entry. Germline CDR1 and CDR2: SGHTA and FQGTGA. This CDR3 has 13 residues. V was pared by 3 bases and J by 5 bases, with 8 bases between. This record belongs to a study of T-cell reconstitution after alpha-beta-depleted transplantation in children. TCRbeta library preparation incorporated unique molecular identifiers. TCRdb processed the PCR reads anew with MiXCR; each CDR3 protein has one entry. The sample lists about 610,000 distinct CDR3 sequences, about 10% occurring once. V gene TRBV7-3 combines with J gene TRBJ2-1; D ambiguous. The input for sequencing was PBMCs from the stem cell graft donor, taken from the stem cell graft. The source of this sequence is a human donor who donated a stem cell graft to a child with acute myeloid leukemia. The CDR3 nucleotides read TGTGCCAGCAGCTTGAACTATAACAATGAGCAGTTCTTC. Amino acid sequence: CASSLNYNNEQFF.